Reported below is one T cell receptor beta chain. This record belongs to a study of blood T cell repertoires in COVID-19. The CDR3 is 14 amino acids. V gave up 6 bases and J gave up 5 bases; unmatched junction bases: 5. The germline V gene has CDR1 LNHDA and CDR2 SQIVND (reference sequence). Sequencing used immunoSEQ multiplex PCR; TCRdb keeps in-frame clones, though not all of them. The data contain 12,000 or so clones, more than 65% of them singletons. Sequenced material: peripheral blood. This chain joins TRBV19 and TRBJ1-5; 9 bases are shared with TRBD1. The receptor was derived from a man older than 75 with acute or convalescent COVID-19. This chain's CDR3 is CASSLQGADQPQHF. DNA for the CDR3: TGTGCCAGTAGCCTACAGGGGGCAGATCAGCCCCAGCATTTT. The full variable domain, rest sourced from reference TRBV19 and TRBJ1-5, is DGGITQSPKYLFRKEGQNVTLSCEQNLNHDAMYWYRQDPGQGLRLIYYSQIVNDFQKGDIAEGYSVSREKKESFPLTVTSAQKNPTAFYLCASSLQGADQPQHFGDGTRLSIL.